Listed below are T cell receptor beta chains from one sample, sequenced in a study of T cells in Graves' hyperthyroidism and ophthalmopathy. TCRdb reanalysed the multiplex PCR reads using MiXCR and keeps one entry per CDR3 protein. The table includes under 400,000 distinct CDR3 sequences, around 16% detected once. Sequencing was done on a sample of blood. Receptors were obtained from a woman younger than 30 with Graves' hyperthyroidism that later progressed to Graves' ophthalmopathy. The CDR3 runs from the conserved cysteine through the conserved F or W. Fields, in order: V gene, D gene, clone size, J gene, CDR3 protein, CDR3 DNA. A D gene is named only where the DNA matches it firmly. A clone size is listed for some rows: how often the clone was seen (once, few, many), or a class if it is expanded.

TRBV29-1	TRBD1	.	TRBJ2-7	CSPGQGAYEQYF	TGCAGCCCTGGACAGGGGGCCTACGAGCAGTACTTC
TRBV4-3	.	.	TRBJ2-5	CASSQDSTGYETQYF	TGCGCCAGCAGCCAAGATTCTACGGGGTATGAGACCCAGTACTTC
TRBV10-3	.	many	TRBJ1-5	CAISESGNQPQHF	TGTGCCATCAGTGAGTCGGGCAATCAGCCCCAGCATTTT
TRBV6-2/TRBV6-3	TRBD2	many	TRBJ2-2	CASSYFEGGPRTGELFF	TGTGCCAGCAGTTACTTTGAGGGAGGGCCTCGGACCGGGGAGCTGTTTTTT
TRBV28	.	.	TRBJ1-5	CASSLRSGGQPQHF	TGTGCCAGCAGTTTACGGTCCGGCGGTCAGCCCCAGCATTTT
TRBV15	TRBD2	many	TRBJ2-1	CATSREGGGIDNEQFF	TGTGCCACCAGCAGAGAGGGGGGAGGGATCGACAATGAGCAGTTCTTC
TRBV27	TRBD2	many	TRBJ2-1	CASSFLAGDYNEQFF	TGTGCCAGCAGTTTTCTAGCGGGAGATTACAATGAGCAGTTCTTC
TRBV11-2	.	many	TRBJ2-7	CASSLGSRRTPSYEQYF	TGTGCCAGCAGCTTAGGATCCCGCAGGACCCCCTCCTACGAGCAGTACTTC
TRBV30	.	few	TRBJ2-7	CAWERRGFSYEQYF	TGTGCCTGGGAAAGACGGGGATTCTCCTACGAGCAGTACTTC
TRBV14	.	.	TRBJ2-5	CASSRGWETQYF	TGTGCCAGCTCTCGGGGCTGGGAGACCCAGTACTTC
TRBV20-1	.	many	TRBJ2-3	CSANRDLTDTQYF	TGCAGTGCTAACAGGGACCTCACAGATACGCAGTATTTT
TRBV2	.	many	TRBJ1-1	CASSAPPTGSGTEAFF	TGTGCCAGCAGTGCCCCTCCGACAGGCTCGGGCACTGAAGCTTTCTTT
TRBV6-5	.	few	TRBJ2-7	CASSYGQSYEQYF	TGTGCCAGCAGTTACGGGCAGTCATACGAGCAGTACTTC
TRBV24-1	TRBD2	.	TRBJ2-7	CATSEGTSGGYEQYF	TGTGCCACCAGTGAGGGGACTAGCGGGGGCTACGAGCAGTACTTC
TRBV11-2	.	many	TRBJ1-4	CASSLDGGVEKLFF	TGTGCCAGCAGCTTAGACGGAGGGGTTGAAAAACTGTTTTTT
TRBV6-1	TRBD2	few	TRBJ2-7	CASRARGREAYEQYF	TGTGCCAGCAGAGCTCGCGGGAGGGAGGCCTACGAGCAGTACTTC
TRBV6-5	.	many	TRBJ1-3	CASSYRNRDGNTIYF	TGTGCCAGCAGTTACCGGAACAGGGATGGAAACACCATATATTTT
TRBV7-8	TRBD2	.	TRBJ2-2	CASSLRGGLAGVGTGELFF	TGTGCCAGCAGCTTACGAGGGGGACTAGCGGGAGTCGGCACCGGGGAGCTGTTTTTT
TRBV5-1	.	many	TRBJ2-7	CASSLGMEAEQYF	TGCGCCAGCAGCTTGGGTATGGAGGCCGAGCAGTACTTC
TRBV18	.	many	TRBJ1-3	CASSRDQAVGNTIYF	TGTGCCAGCTCACGGGACCAGGCGGTGGGAAACACCATATATTTT
TRBV28	TRBD1	many	TRBJ1-2	CASEGQIYGYTF	TGTGCCAGTGAGGGACAGATCTATGGCTACACCTTC
TRBV15	TRBD2	many	TRBJ2-1	CATSRGASGRKRDNEQFF	TGTGCCACCAGCAGAGGGGCTAGCGGGAGGAAGAGGGACAATGAGCAGTTCTTC
TRBV11-2	TRBD2	many	TRBJ2-2	CASSLRLADRELFF	TGTGCCAGCAGCTTAAGACTAGCAGATCGGGAGCTGTTTTTT
TRBV6-1	.	few	TRBJ1-6	CASRDSHSPLHF	TGTGCCAGCAGGGACAGTCATTCACCCCTCCACTTT
TRBV7-2	.	.	TRBJ2-6	CASSKFSGANVLTF	TGTGCCAGCAGTAAGTTCTCTGGGGCCAACGTCCTGACTTTC
TRBV20-1	.	.	TRBJ2-3	CSLTWGPDTQYF	TGCAGCCTCACTTGGGGCCCAGATACGCAGTATTTT
TRBV30	.	.	TRBJ1-1	CAWSVIRGNTEAFF	TGTGCCTGGAGTGTAATCAGGGGAAACACTGAAGCTTTCTTT
TRBV11-2	.	many	TRBJ2-1	CASSFLPSGQKVDEQFF	TGTGCCAGCAGCTTCCTACCCTCGGGTCAAAAGGTGGATGAGCAGTTCTTC
TRBV12-3/TRBV12-4	.	many	TRBJ2-7	CASSPRLSQTYEQYF	TGTGCCAGCAGTCCCAGACTGTCACAAACCTACGAGCAGTACTTC
TRBV6-2/TRBV6-3	.	many	TRBJ2-1	CASSYGREAGEQFF	TGTGCCAGCAGTTACGGTCGTGAGGCGGGCGAGCAGTTCTTC
TRBV27	.	many	TRBJ2-3	CASSFRASGAGTDTQYF	TGTGCCAGCAGTTTCCGGGCTTCAGGGGCTGGCACAGATACGCAGTATTTT
TRBV7-8	.	few	TRBJ1-2	CASSLAHGGYTF	TGTGCCAGCAGCTTAGCTCATGGTGGCTACACCTTC
TRBV12-3/TRBV12-4	.	.	TRBJ1-2	CASNPSQGGIDGYTF	TGTGCCAGCAATCCAAGCCAAGGGGGAATTGACGGCTACACCTTC
TRBV27	TRBD1	many	TRBJ1-2	CASSLSGGAYGYTF	TGTGCCAGCAGTTTATCAGGGGGCGCGTATGGCTACACCTTC
TRBV27	.	many	TRBJ2-1	CASSPGTKYNEQFF	TGTGCCAGCAGTCCCGGGACGAAGTACAATGAGCAGTTCTTC
TRBV6-8	.	few	TRBJ1-2	CASSSELASDRSYGYTF	TGTGCCAGCAGTTCCGAATTGGCGTCAGACAGGTCCTATGGCTACACCTTC
TRBV28	TRBD1	.	TRBJ2-4	CASSLGGTDKNIQYF	TGTGCCAGCAGTTTAGGTGGGACAGATAAAAACATTCAGTACTTC
TRBV10-2	TRBD1	few	TRBJ2-2	CASSETGADTGELFF	TGCGCCAGCAGTGAAACAGGGGCAGACACCGGGGAGCTGTTTTTT
TRBV12-3/TRBV12-4	.	few	TRBJ2-3	CASSLAAGTDTQYF	TGTGCCAGCAGTTTAGCGGCCGGGACAGATACGCAGTATTTT
TRBV28	.	many	TRBJ1-5	CASSLLGNQPQHF	TGTGCCAGCAGTTTACTGGGCAATCAGCCCCAGCATTTT
TRBV20-1	TRBD2	many	TRBJ2-1	CSASPLAGDYNEQFF	TGCAGTGCTAGTCCCCTAGCGGGGGACTACAATGAGCAGTTCTTC
TRBV2	.	many	TRBJ2-5	CASSLTENQETQYF	TGTGCCAGCAGCTTAACCGAGAACCAAGAGACCCAGTACTTC
TRBV12-3/TRBV12-4	TRBD2	many	TRBJ2-1	CASSSDRTRASGSLEQFF	TGTGCCAGCAGTTCCGACAGGACCCGGGCTAGCGGGAGTCTTGAGCAGTTCTTC
TRBV28	TRBD1	many	TRBJ2-4	CASSLPGQGSKNIQYF	TGTGCCAGCAGTTTACCGGGACAGGGGTCCAAAAACATTCAGTACTTC
TRBV28	TRBD2	.	TRBJ2-1	CASSFVLAGGYNEQFF	TGTGCCAGCAGTTTTGTACTAGCGGGAGGGTACAATGAGCAGTTCTTC